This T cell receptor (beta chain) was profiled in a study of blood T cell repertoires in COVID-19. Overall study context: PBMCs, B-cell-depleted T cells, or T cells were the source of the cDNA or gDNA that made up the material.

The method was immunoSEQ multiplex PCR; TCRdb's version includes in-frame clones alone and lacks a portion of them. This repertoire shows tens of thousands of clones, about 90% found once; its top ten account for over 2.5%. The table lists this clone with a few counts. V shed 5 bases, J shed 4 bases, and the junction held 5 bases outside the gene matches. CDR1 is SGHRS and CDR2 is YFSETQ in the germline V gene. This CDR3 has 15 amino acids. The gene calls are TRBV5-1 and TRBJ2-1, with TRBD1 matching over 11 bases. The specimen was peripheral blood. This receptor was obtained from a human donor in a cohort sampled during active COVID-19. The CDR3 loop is CASRPGQGAYNEQFF. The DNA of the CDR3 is TGCGCCAGCAGACCTGGACAGGGGGCTTACAATGAGCAGTTCTTC. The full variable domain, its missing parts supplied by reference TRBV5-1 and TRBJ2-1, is KAGVTQTPRYLIKTRGQQVTLSCSPISGHRSVSWYQQTPGQGLQFLFEYFSETQRNKGNFPGRFSGRQFSNSRSEMNVSTLELGDSALYLCASRPGQGAYNEQFFGPGTRLTVL.